What follows are 22 T cell receptor beta chains derived from one specimen sequenced in a study of shared clonotypes between healthy human individuals. Sequencing used immunoSEQ multiplex PCR; TCRdb keeps in-frame clones, though not all of them. This repertoire shows a few million clones, approximately 94% found once; its top ten account for around 0.13%. The sample consisted of naive CD4+ T cells sorted from blood. This sample's subset: CD45RA+ positively selected. These receptors were taken from a man younger than 30 in good health.

In this sample, this clone turned up a few times. V gene TRBV10-3 combines with J gene TRBJ1-6; D gene ambiguous. Germline CDR1 ENHRY, CDR2 SYGVKD. The length of the CDR3 is 13 residues. With 7 bases removed from V and 6 bases from J, the gap between germline ends came to 10 bases. The CDR3: CAITPAVNSPLHF. The CDR3 DNA reads as TGTGCCATCACACCGGCGGTTAATTCACCCCTCCACTTT.

On this clone itself: At the DNA level, this CDR3 is encoded by other sequences in the same sample as well. This chain joins TRBV5-4 and TRBJ1-1; D perhaps matches TRBD1 (6 bases). The length of the CDR3 is 13 residues. Germline lookup yields CDR1 SGHNT and CDR2 YYREEE (reference sequence). The ends were cut back, 0 bases at V and 4 bases at J, with 7 bases in the middle. The DNA for the CDR3 is TGTGCCAGCAGCTTGGGAGGGGGCACTGAAGCTTTCTTT. Its protein is CASSLGGGTEAFF.

The gene calls are TRBV5-1 and TRBJ1-3, with D uncertain. Germline CDR1 SGHRS, CDR2 YFSETQ. There are 16 residues in the CDR3. The germline V and J ends were trimmed by 1 base and 0 bases, with 11 bases remaining between them. Written as DNA, the CDR3 is TGCGCCAGCAGCTTGATGCTTTCCGCCTCTGGAAACACCATATATTTT. This codes for CASSLMLSASGNTIYF.

The count of this clone is one. This chain links TRBV7-9 with TRBJ2-5; a weak D match, TRBD1 (5 bases). The CDR3 runs 13 residues. Germline assignment: CDR1 SEHNR and CDR2 FQNEAQ (reference sequence). The germline V and J ends were trimmed by 5 bases and 5 bases, with 12 bases remaining between them. CDR3 protein: CASSPSRAETQYF. The CDR3 bases are TGTGCCAGCAGCCCCTCCAGGGCGGAGACCCAGTACTTC.

CDR3 bases: TGCAGCTCCACCAGGGGGACAGGGGAAGGCTATGGCTACACCTTC. Translating gives CSSTRGTGEGYGYTF. This chain links TRBV29-1 with TRBJ1-2; 10 nucleotides match TRBD1. Germline V gene lookup returns CDR1 SQVTM and CDR2 ANQGSEA. The ends lost 8 bases at V and 4 bases at J; junction bases unmatched: 13. The CDR3 sequence is 15 residues long.

V usage is TRBV6-1 and J usage is TRBJ2-3; maybe TRBD2 (6 bases). Trimming shortened V by 10 bases and J by 4 bases, and 15 bases separated the two germline ends. Germline CDR1 MNHNS, CDR2 SASEGT. The CDR3 totals 13 residues. CDR3 sequence reads: CATWRGGADTQYF. The CDR3 DNA follows: TGTGCCACCTGGCGGGGTGGGGCAGATACGCAGTATTTT.

The chain couples TRBV29-1 to TRBJ2-3; TRBD1 matches 7 bases. Germline loops: CDR1 SQVTM, CDR2 ANQGSEA. This CDR3 spans 14 amino acids. V lost 6 bases, J lost 3 bases, and 9 bases stayed unmatched. The CDR3 loop is CSVMGQRGTDTQYF. The CDR3 bases are TGCAGCGTCATGGGACAGCGCGGGACAGATACGCAGTATTTT.

With regard to this clone: In the same sample, other DNA sequences code for this CDR3. The chain employs TRBV2 and TRBJ2-1; D is undetermined. The CDR3 is 11 amino acids. Germline V CDR1 and CDR2: SNHLY, FYNNEI. Trimming removed 6 bases at V and 5 bases at J, with 5 bases between. DNA for the CDR3: TGTGCCAGCAGCGTAGACAATGAGCAGTTCTTC. It translates to CASSVDNEQFF.

V is TRBV27 and J is TRBJ2-4, with a weak D call TRBD2 (5 bases). V dropped 3 bases and J dropped 0 bases, with 12 bases sitting between them. The germline V gene has CDR1 MNHEY and CDR2 SMNVEV (reference sequence). The CDR3 sequence is 16 residues long. The CDR3 DNA reads TGTGCCAGCAGTTTCGGCCTAGCCCTAGCCAAAAACATTCAGTACTTC. Its protein product is CASSFGLALAKNIQYF.

The chain is built from TRBV27 and TRBJ2-1; tentative D call: TRBD2 (7 bases). In germline, CDR1 is MNHEY, CDR2 SMNVEV (reference sequence). Trimming shortened V by 2 bases and J by 7 bases, and 24 bases separated the two germline ends. The CDR3 length is 18 residues. The CDR3 loop reads CASSLIVAGGLRVNEQFF. For the CDR3, the DNA is TGTGCCAGCAGTTTAATTGTTGCCGGGGGGCTACGGGTTAATGAGCAGTTCTTC.

This clone was seen just once. The CDR3 region has the DNA TGTGCCAGCAGGCCGACGGGAGTTAAAGAGACCCAGTACTTC. It is translated as CASRPTGVKETQYF. This chain joins TRBV2 and TRBJ2-5, with D possibly TRBD2 on 6 matching bases. Trimming took off 6 bases at V and 3 bases at J, with 14 bases between the two ends. The germline CDR1 and CDR2 sequences are SNHLY and FYNNEI. The CDR3 has 14 amino acids.

This rearrangement joins TRBV5-5 to TRBJ2-1; D is ambiguous. CDR1 is SGHKS and CDR2 is YYEKEE in the germline V gene (reference sequence). The ends were cut back, 1 base at V and 3 bases at J, with 8 bases in the middle. The CDR3 sequence is 14 residues long. This CDR3 reads CASSLRTVYNEQFF. CDR3 DNA sequence: TGTGCCAGCAGCTTGAGGACGGTCTACAATGAGCAGTTCTTC.

The chain carries TRBV2 and TRBJ2-2; D is possibly TRBD2 (6 bases). CDR1 and CDR2 from the germline V gene are SNHLY and FYNNEI. The CDR3 is 15 residues long. The V end was cut by 6 bases, the J end by 1 base, with 12 bases between. The CDR3 loop reads CASRDGTGNTGELFF. The CDR3 DNA is TGTGCCAGCAGGGACGGGACTGGGAACACCGGGGAGCTGTTTTTT.

The rearrangement links TRBV5-1 to TRBJ2-3; 10 bases are shared with TRBD2. This CDR3 is 17 amino acids long. Germline V gene lookup returns CDR1 SGHRS and CDR2 YFSETQ. The V gene end was trimmed by 4 bases and the J gene end by 4 bases; junction bases not matched to a gene: 12. The CDR3 sequence is CASSLRPSGGIADTQYF. The CDR3 DNA reads TGCGCCAGCAGCCTGAGGCCTAGCGGGGGAATCGCAGATACGCAGTATTTT.

The V gene is TRBV4-1, the J gene TRBJ2-7; no reliable D call. This CDR3 is built from 15 residues. Germline V gives CDR1 MGHRA, CDR2 YSYEKL. Trimming removed 1 base from V and 3 bases from J, with 13 bases in between. The DNA of the CDR3 is TGCGCCAGCAGCCAAGGTAACAGCGAGAGCTACGAGCAGTACTTC. Encoded protein: CASSQGNSESYEQYF.

The genes are TRBV28 and TRBJ1-2; tentatively, D is TRBD1 (5 bases). The length of the CDR3 is 14 residues. Germline CDR1 and CDR2: MDHEN and SYDVKM. Between the trimmed V and J ends, which lost 2 bases and 8 bases, there was a span of 15 bases. In nucleotides, the CDR3 is TGTGCCAGCAGTTTAGGCAGGGCAGAATGGGGCTACACCTTC. This encodes CASSLGRAEWGYTF.

The chain links TRBV7-6 to TRBJ1-1, with D perhaps TRBD1 (5 bases). CDR3 length equals 15 residues. CDR1 and CDR2 (germline): SGHVS, FNYEAQ. Trimming pared 1 base from V and 3 bases from J, leaving 12 bases between. The CDR3: CASSLGGGQDTEAFF. In DNA form, the CDR3 reads TGTGCCAGCAGCTTAGGGGGCGGGCAGGACACTGAAGCTTTCTTT.

The J gene is TRBJ2-6, the V gene TRBV12-1; the table assigns TRBD1, which was not confirmed against the DNA. TRBV12-1 is labeled a pseudogene. The CDR3 has 15 amino acids. CDR3 coding DNA: TGTGCCAGGAGTAGACAGAACTCTGGGGCCAACGTCCTGACTTTC. This translates into CARSRQNSGANVLTF.

This rearrangement joins TRBV28 to TRBJ2-6; no firm D call. Germline V lookup: CDR1 MDHEN, CDR2 SYDVKM. Trimming took 7 bases from V and 2 from J, leaving 12 bases between them. This CDR3 is 15 amino acids long. The DNA for the CDR3 is TGTGCCAGCAACCTAGGGTTTACTGGGGCCAACGTCCTGACTTTC. Protein sequence: CASNLGFTGANVLTF.

The chain uses TRBV11-2 and TRBJ1-3, with 7 bases matching TRBD1. This CDR3 spans 17 amino acids. The ends lost 3 bases at V and 0 bases at J; junction bases unmatched: 8. Germline assignment: CDR1 SGHAT and CDR2 FQNNGV. The CDR3 region is CASSLGQLTFSGNTIYF. DNA for the CDR3: TGTGCCAGCAGCTTGGGACAGCTGACTTTCTCTGGAAACACCATATATTTT.

A remark on this clone: This same CDR3 is encoded by further DNA sequences in the sample. The chain links TRBV5-1 to TRBJ2-3, with D possibly matching TRBD2 (6 bases). Trimming shortened V by 7 bases and J by 1 base, and 10 bases separated the two germline ends. This CDR3 is 13 amino acids long. CDR1 SGHRS and CDR2 YFSETQ come from the germline V gene. The CDR3 loop reads CASDSGGTDTQYF. The DNA of the CDR3 is TGCGCCAGCGACTCGGGGGGCACAGATACGCAGTATTTT. Filled out from reference TRBV5-1 and TRBJ2-3, the complete variable domain reads KAGVTQTPRYLIKTRGQQVTLSCSPISGHRSVSWYQQTPGQGLQFLFEYFSETQRNKGNFPGRFSGRQFSNSRSEMNVSTLELGDSALYLCASDSGGTDTQYFGPGTRLTVL.

The chain is built from TRBV4-1 and TRBJ2-5; D is perhaps TRBD1 (6 bases). The germline V gene has CDR1 MGHRA and CDR2 YSYEKL. The CDR3 is made up of 15 amino acids. The ends were cut back, 1 base at V and 1 base at J, with 10 bases in the middle. CDR3 loop: CASSQGQALQETQYF. The CDR3 DNA follows: TGCGCCAGCAGCCAAGGACAGGCCCTCCAAGAGACCCAGTACTTC.